This T cell receptor beta chain was obtained from a study of blood T cells in healthy people across ages. A single count supports this clonotype. Alongside a J-beta primer mix, a sample-barcoded 5' primer served in a second PCR lasting about 7 to 12 cycles. One entry per CDR3 protein results from TCRdb running MiXCR on the 5' RACE reads. The top ten clones hold more than 3% of a sample with 600,000 or so distinct CDR3 sequences, roughly 20% of them seen once. CDR1 and CDR2 from the germline V gene are SEHNR and FQNEAQ (reference sequence). The V end lost 5 bases, the J end lost 0 bases, and 11 bases lay between the germline ends. This CDR3 is 16 amino acids long.

Source material: blood. The chain employs TRBV7-9 and TRBJ2-6; D remains ambiguous. The receptor was isolated from a man between 65 and 85 years old in good health. CDR3 nucleotide sequence: TGTGCCAGCAGCCCCAATGGTGGCTCTGGGGCCAACGTCCTGACTTTC. Its translation: CASSPNGGSGANVLTF.